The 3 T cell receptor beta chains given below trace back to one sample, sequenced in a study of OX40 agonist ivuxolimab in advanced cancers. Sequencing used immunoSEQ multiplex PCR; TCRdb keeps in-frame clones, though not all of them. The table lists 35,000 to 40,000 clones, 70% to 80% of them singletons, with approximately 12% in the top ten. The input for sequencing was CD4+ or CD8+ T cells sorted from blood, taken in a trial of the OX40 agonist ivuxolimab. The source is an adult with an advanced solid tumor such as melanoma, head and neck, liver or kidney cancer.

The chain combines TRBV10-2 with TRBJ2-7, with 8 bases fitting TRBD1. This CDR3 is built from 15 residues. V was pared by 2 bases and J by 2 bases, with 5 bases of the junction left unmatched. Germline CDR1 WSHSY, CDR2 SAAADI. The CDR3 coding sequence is TGCGCCAGCAGTGAGCCCGGGACAGGACCCTACGAGCAGTACTTC. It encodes CASSEPGTGPYEQYF.

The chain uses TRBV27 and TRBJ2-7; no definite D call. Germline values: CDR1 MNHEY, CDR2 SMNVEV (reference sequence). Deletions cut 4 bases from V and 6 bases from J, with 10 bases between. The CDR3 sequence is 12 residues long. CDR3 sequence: CASSSNLGEQYF. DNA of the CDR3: TGTGCCAGCAGTTCAAACCTGGGCGAGCAGTACTTC.

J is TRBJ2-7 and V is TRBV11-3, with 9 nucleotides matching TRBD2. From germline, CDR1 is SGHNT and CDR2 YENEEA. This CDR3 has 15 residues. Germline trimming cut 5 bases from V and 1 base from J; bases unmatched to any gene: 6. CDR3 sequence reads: CASSPAGGRSYEQYF. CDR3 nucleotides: TGTGCCAGCAGCCCAGCGGGAGGTAGGTCCTACGAGCAGTACTTC.